The T cell receptor (beta chain) under discussion was sequenced for a study of patients and donors after allogeneic stem cell transplantation. The CDR3 has 18 amino acids. Germline CDR1 and CDR2: ENHRY and SYGVKD. The trim removed 6 bases at V and 4 bases at J, leaving 18 bases unmatched. TCRdb itself ran the RT-PCR reads through MiXCR, one entry per CDR3 protein. The top ten hold 7.2% of the sample, which has hundreds of thousands of distinct CDR3 sequences, about a sixth seen once. The chain has TRBV10-3 and TRBJ2-7; 10 bases agree with TRBD2. This TCR derives from a human donor who was either an allogeneic HSCT recipient or a stem cell or donor lymphocyte infusion donor (not recorded which). It is not recorded whose cells these are; they may come from a transplant donor. Material: blood, either unsorted or a sorted T cell fraction (not recorded which). The CDR3 nucleotides are TGTGCCATCAGCGATCCGGGACTAGCGCCTTGGCGGGATTACGAGCAGTACTTC. This gives the protein CAISDPGLAPWRDYEQYF.